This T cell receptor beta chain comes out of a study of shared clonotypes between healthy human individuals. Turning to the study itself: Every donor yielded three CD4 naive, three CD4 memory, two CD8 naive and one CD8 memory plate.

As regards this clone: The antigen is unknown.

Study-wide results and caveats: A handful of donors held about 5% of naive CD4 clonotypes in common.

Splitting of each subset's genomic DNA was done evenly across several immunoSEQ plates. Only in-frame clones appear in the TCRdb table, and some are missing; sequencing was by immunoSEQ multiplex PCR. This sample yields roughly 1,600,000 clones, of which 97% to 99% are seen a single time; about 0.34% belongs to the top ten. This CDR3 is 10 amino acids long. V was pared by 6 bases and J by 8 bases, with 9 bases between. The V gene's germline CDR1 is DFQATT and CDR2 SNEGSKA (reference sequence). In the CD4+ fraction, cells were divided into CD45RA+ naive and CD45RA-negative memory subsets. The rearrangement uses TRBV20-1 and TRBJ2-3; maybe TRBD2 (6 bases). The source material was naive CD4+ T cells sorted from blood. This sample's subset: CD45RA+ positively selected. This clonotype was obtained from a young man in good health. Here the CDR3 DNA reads TGCAGTGCCCTAGCGATTACGCAGTATTTT. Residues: CSALAITQYF.